These T cell receptor beta chains were read from a single sample in a study of OX40 agonist ivuxolimab in advanced cancers. TCRdb keeps only in-frame clones here, not all; method: immunoSEQ multiplex PCR. This table has 42,000 or so clones, roughly 82% appearing once. The sequencing used CD4+ or CD8+ T cells sorted from blood, collected in a trial of the OX40 agonist ivuxolimab. All receptors come from an adult with an advanced solid tumor such as melanoma, head and neck, liver or kidney cancer. Each CDR3 is given with its conserved first and last residue. The order of the fields is clone size, J gene, D gene, V gene, CDR3 protein, CDR3 DNA. A D gene is named only where the DNA matches it firmly. Where a row states a size, it is once, few, many or the class of an expanded clone; other rows omit it.

size: -; J: TRBJ2-5; D: -; V: TRBV7-6; CDR3: CASTQQGGAQYF; DNA: TGTGCCAGCACTCAACAGGGGGGGGCCCAGTACTTC
size: once; J: TRBJ2-7; D: -; V: TRBV7-9; CDR3: CASSDYTSYEQYF; DNA: TGTGCCAGCAGCGACTATACTAGCTACGAGCAGTACTTC
size: -; J: TRBJ2-1; D: -; V: TRBV28; CDR3: CASSLGWPPAYNEQFF; DNA: TGTGCCAGCAGTTTAGGTTGGCCACCTGCCTACAATGAGCAGTTCTTC
size: -; J: TRBJ2-1; D: -; V: TRBV15; CDR3: CATTARGSSYNEQFF; DNA: TGTGCCACCACTGCTCGGGGTAGCTCCTACAATGAGCAGTTCTTC
size: -; J: TRBJ1-3; D: -; V: TRBV28; CDR3: CASSLYSSAGSGNTIYF; DNA: TGTGCCAGCAGTTTATATTCCAGCGCGGGCTCTGGAAACACCATATATTTT
size: -; J: TRBJ2-7; D: -; V: TRBV27; CDR3: CASSLTGLLVYEQYF; DNA: TGTGCCAGCAGCTTGACAGGCCTCCTGGTCTACGAGCAGTACTTC
size: -; J: TRBJ1-5; D: -; V: TRBV4-2; CDR3: CASSQGGNQPQHF; DNA: TGTGCCAGCAGCCAAGGGGGGAATCAGCCCCAGCATTTT
size: -; J: TRBJ1-2; D: -; V: TRBV18; CDR3: CASSPEGFPYTF; DNA: TGTGCCAGCTCACCGGAGGGGTTCCCCTACACCTTC
size: -; J: TRBJ1-2; D: -; V: TRBV5-4; CDR3: CASSYGGGYTF; DNA: TGTGCCAGCAGCTACGGAGGTGGCTACACCTTC
size: -; J: TRBJ2-3; D: TRBD2; V: TRBV7-3; CDR3: CASSLTGGASDTQYF; DNA: TGTGCCAGCAGCTTAACCGGGGGGGCTTCTGATACGCAGTATTTT
size: -; J: TRBJ2-2; D: -; V: TRBV6-5; CDR3: CASSYKILGGELFF; DNA: TGTGCCAGCAGTTACAAAATTCTGGGCGGGGAGCTGTTTTTT
size: medium-sized; J: TRBJ1-3; D: TRBD1; V: TRBV2; CDR3: CASGTVPGNTIYF; DNA: TGTGCCAGCGGGACAGTGCCTGGAAACACCATATATTTT
size: -; J: TRBJ2-7; D: -; V: TRBV19; CDR3: CASSIGAGEQYF; DNA: TGTGCCAGTAGTATAGGGGCTGGCGAGCAGTACTTC
size: -; J: TRBJ1-5; D: -; V: TRBV28; CDR3: CASSSSPYSNQPQHF; DNA: TGTGCCAGCAGTTCCTCGCCATATAGCAATCAGCCCCAGCATTTT
size: -; J: TRBJ2-1; D: -; V: TRBV28; CDR3: CASSLLSLPEFF; DNA: TGTGCCAGCAGTTTATTATCCCTTCCGGAGTTCTTC
size: -; J: TRBJ2-3; D: TRBD2; V: TRBV11-3; CDR3: CASSLPQRTSGAHVDTQYF; DNA: TGTGCCAGCAGCTTACCCCAGCGGACTAGCGGGGCCCATGTGGATACGCAGTATTTT
size: -; J: TRBJ1-5; D: TRBD1; V: TRBV13; CDR3: CASSWTGDSNQPQHF; DNA: TGTGCCAGCAGCTGGACAGGAGATAGCAATCAGCCCCAGCATTTT
size: -; J: TRBJ2-7; D: TRBD1; V: TRBV2; CDR3: CASSSGTGTYEQYF; DNA: TGTGCCAGCAGTTCCGGGACAGGGACCTACGAGCAGTACTTC
size: -; J: TRBJ2-3; D: TRBD1; V: TRBV5-1; CDR3: CASSPGQGDADTQYF; DNA: TGCGCCAGCAGCCCCGGACAGGGGGATGCAGATACGCAGTATTTT
size: few; J: TRBJ1-5; D: TRBD1; V: TRBV7-2; CDR3: CASSSSPTGANSNQPQHF; DNA: TGTGCCAGCAGCTCATCACCGACAGGGGCGAATAGCAATCAGCCCCAGCATTTT
size: -; J: TRBJ2-5; D: -; V: TRBV10-2; CDR3: CASSESPPGVETQYF; DNA: TGCGCCAGCAGTGAGTCTCCGCCCGGGGTTGAGACCCAGTACTTC
size: -; J: TRBJ2-1; D: TRBD2; V: TRBV23-1; CDR3: CASLLAALNNEQFF; DNA: TGCGCCAGCCTACTAGCGGCGCTCAACAATGAGCAGTTCTTC
size: -; J: TRBJ1-2; D: TRBD1; V: TRBV9; CDR3: CASKGRGVPSYGYTF; DNA: TGTGCCAGCAAGGGCAGGGGGGTGCCCAGCTATGGCTACACCTTC
size: once; J: TRBJ1-3; D: -; V: TRBV19; CDR3: CASSAGPLSSGNTIYF; DNA: TGTGCCAGTAGTGCCGGGCCCTTGAGCTCTGGAAACACCATATATTTT
size: -; J: TRBJ2-5; D: TRBD2; V: TRBV7-6; CDR3: CASSFIRDYQETQYF; DNA: TGTGCCAGCAGCTTCATCCGGGACTACCAGGAGACCCAGTACTTC
size: -; J: TRBJ2-1; D: -; V: TRBV7-9; CDR3: CASSVRDRRLGEQFF; DNA: TGTGCCAGCAGCGTTCGGGACCGAAGACTGGGTGAGCAGTTCTTC
size: -; J: TRBJ2-1; D: -; V: TRBV6-4; CDR3: CASSDGGEPQGEQFF; DNA: TGTGCCAGCAGTGACGGAGGGGAACCGCAGGGGGAGCAGTTCTTC
size: -; J: TRBJ2-1; D: TRBD2; V: TRBV23-1; CDR3: CASGGGKDEQFF; DNA: TGCGCCAGCGGGGGGGGAAAAGATGAGCAGTTCTTC
size: -; J: TRBJ1-5; D: -; V: TRBV4-3; CDR3: CASSQDRDQPQHF; DNA: TGCGCCAGCAGCCAAGATCGGGATCAGCCCCAGCATTTT
size: few; J: TRBJ1-1; D: -; V: TRBV6-5; CDR3: CASSPGPNTEAFF; DNA: TGTGCCAGCAGCCCTGGCCCCAACACTGAAGCTTTCTTT
size: -; J: TRBJ2-2; D: TRBD1; V: TRBV28; CDR3: CASSPRQGASGELFF; DNA: TGTGCCAGCAGTCCACGACAGGGGGCATCTGGGGAGCTGTTTTTT
size: -; J: TRBJ1-1; D: -; V: TRBV7-2; CDR3: CASSLQNTEAFF; DNA: TGTGCCAGCAGCCTACAGAACACTGAAGCTTTCTTT
size: once; J: TRBJ2-7; D: -; V: TRBV19; CDR3: CASSGGTAHSYEQYF; DNA: TGTGCCAGTAGTGGCGGGACAGCTCACTCCTACGAGCAGTACTTC
size: few; J: TRBJ1-1; D: -; V: TRBV15; CDR3: CATARSRINEAFF; DNA: TGTGCCACCGCACGGAGCCGGATAAATGAAGCTTTCTTT
size: -; J: TRBJ2-7; D: -; V: TRBV14; CDR3: CASSPGYEQYF; DNA: TGTGCCAGCAGCCCGGGGTACGAGCAGTACTTC
size: -; J: TRBJ2-7; D: TRBD1; V: TRBV6-1; CDR3: CASRDGQGVSYEQYF; DNA: TGTGCCAGCAGAGATGGACAGGGGGTCTCCTACGAGCAGTACTTC
size: once; J: TRBJ1-2; D: -; V: TRBV27; CDR3: CASSPGSYKPNYGYTF; DNA: TGTGCCAGCAGTCCTGGATCCTATAAACCTAACTATGGCTACACCTTC
size: -; J: TRBJ1-1; D: -; V: TRBV4-1; CDR3: CASSSLEGTEAFF; DNA: TGCGCCAGCAGCTCCCTAGAGGGGACTGAAGCTTTCTTT
size: once; J: TRBJ1-1; D: TRBD1; V: TRBV9; CDR3: CASSPGGPMNTEAFF; DNA: TGTGCCAGCAGCCCAGGGGGGCCCATGAACACTGAAGCTTTCTTT